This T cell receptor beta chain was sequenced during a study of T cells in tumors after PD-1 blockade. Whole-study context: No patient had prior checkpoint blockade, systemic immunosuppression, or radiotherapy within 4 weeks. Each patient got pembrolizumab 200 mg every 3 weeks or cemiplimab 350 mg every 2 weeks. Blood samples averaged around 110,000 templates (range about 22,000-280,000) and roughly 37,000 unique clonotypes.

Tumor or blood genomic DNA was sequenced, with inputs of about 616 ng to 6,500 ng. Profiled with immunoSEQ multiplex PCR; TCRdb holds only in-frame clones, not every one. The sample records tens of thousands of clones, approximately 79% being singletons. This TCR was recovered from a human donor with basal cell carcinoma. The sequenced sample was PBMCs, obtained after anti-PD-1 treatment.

This CDR3 is CASSIRDNTDTQYF. CDR3 nucleotide sequence: TGTGCCAGCAGCATCCGGGACAACACAGATACGCAGTATTTT. The chain uses TRBV13 and TRBJ2-3; perhaps TRBD1 as D (6 bases). V lost 5 bases and J 2 bases, leaving 11 bases between the germline ends. This CDR3 has 14 amino acids. CDR1 is PRHDT, CDR2 FYEKMQ, per germline (reference sequence).